Below are 21 T cell receptor beta chains sequenced from a single sample in a study of CD8+ T cells in alopecia areata listed by TCRdb under 2018. This specimen's time point label, per the study, means: baseline before oral tofacitinib. Libraries were made using the immunoSEQ multiplex PCR assay. RNA was extracted from all samples and reverse transcribed into cDNA as template for TCR sequencing. TCRdb mirrors the immuneACCESS table, restricted to in-frame sequences. Some clones are absent from its copies; in checked studies, under half trace to an unresolved V gene, and the reason for the others is unknown. A total of over 100,000 clones appear in this sample, around 49% of them only once. The ten largest clonotypes hold about 19% of the sample. The sequencing used CD8+ T cells sorted from blood, collected at week 0. These receptors all come from a human donor with alopecia areata.

This clone occurred a few times. The chain joins TRBV29-1 to TRBJ2-5; weak D call: TRBD2 (6 bases). Germline lookup yields CDR1 SQVTM and CDR2 ANQGSEA. V was cut by 6 bases and J by 4 bases, with 18 bases left in between. The CDR3 runs to 14 residues. The CDR3 sequence: CSVPNWGGVETQYF. The CDR3 DNA reads TGCAGCGTCCCGAACTGGGGAGGAGTAGAGACCCAGTACTTC.

This clone was picked up a small number of times. The chain links TRBV19 to TRBJ1-6; no firm D call. V lost 6 bases and J 7 bases, leaving 7 bases between the germline ends. The CDR3 totals 12 residues. From germline, CDR1 is LNHDA and CDR2 SQIVND (reference sequence). The CDR3, as DNA: TGTGCCAGTAGCACGGGAAATTCACCCCTCCACTTT. It is translated as CASSTGNSPLHF.

The chain uses TRBV10-2 and TRBJ1-1; D not certain. CDR1 is WSHSY, CDR2 SAAADI, per germline. This CDR3 has 15 residues. V was shortened by 3 bases and J by 4 bases, with 15 bases between the two germline ends. The CDR3, as DNA: TGCGCCAGCAGTGAATGGGCGGCCTCTTCCACTGAAGCTTTCTTT. This encodes CASSEWAASSTEAFF.

This clone has just one count. The chain recombines TRBV9 with TRBJ1-1; D unresolved. Germline-derived CDR1 and CDR2 are SGDLS and YYNGEE. The CDR3 sequence is 13 residues long. Trimming left V 4 bases short and J 1 base short, with 8 bases between. As DNA, the CDR3 is TGTGCCAGCAGCCTTTCAGGGAACACTGAAGCTTTCTTT. Translating gives CASSLSGNTEAFF.

The genes are TRBV27 and TRBJ1-1; 9 bases line up with TRBD1. Trimming removed 6 bases from V and 0 bases from J; junction bases left unmatched: 2. This CDR3 is built from 14 residues. Per germline, CDR1 MNHEY and CDR2 SMNVEV (reference sequence). The CDR3 nucleotides read TGTGCCAGCAGACAGGGGGCCTTGAACACTGAAGCTTTCTTT. Translating it yields CASRQGALNTEAFF.

This clone was seen only a few times. The chain links TRBV29-1 to TRBJ2-1, with D unresolved. CDR1 is SQVTM, CDR2 ANQGSEA, per germline. Between the trimmed V and J ends, which lost 1 base and 0 bases, there was a span of 10 bases. The CDR3 extends over 15 amino acids. CDR3 residues: CSVEGQPASYNEQFF. Written as DNA, the CDR3 is TGCAGCGTTGAAGGGCAGCCCGCCTCCTACAATGAGCAGTTCTTC.

The chain joins TRBV4-1 to TRBJ2-3; D uncertain. With 0 bases removed from V and 3 bases from J, the gap between germline ends came to 7 bases. CDR1 and CDR2 from the germline V gene are MGHRA and YSYEKL. The CDR3 consists of 14 residues. CDR3 amino acids: CASSQESRTDTQYF. The CDR3 nucleotides are TGCGCCAGCAGCCAAGAATCAAGGACAGATACGCAGTATTTT.

The chain carries TRBV7-2 and TRBJ1-4; D gene unclear. V lost 5 bases and J lost 6, with 22 bases in between. The length of the CDR3 is 17 residues. Germline assignment: CDR1 SGHTA and CDR2 FQGNSA. The CDR3 is CASSPEGWNSRDEKLFF. The CDR3 DNA reads TGTGCCAGCAGCCCAGAAGGGTGGAACAGCCGGGATGAAAAACTGTTTTTT.

V is TRBV4-1 and J is TRBJ2-5; D is unclear. The germline V and J ends were trimmed by 3 bases and 2 bases, with 7 bases remaining between them. This CDR3 is built from 13 residues. CDR1 is MGHRA and CDR2 is YSYEKL in the germline V gene. CDR3 nucleotides: TGCGCCAGCAGCCAGAGCCTGCAAGAGACCCAGTACTTC. Its translation: CASSQSLQETQYF.

V is TRBV5-1 and J is TRBJ2-7, with D perhaps matching TRBD1 or TRBD2 (5 bases each). Trimming left V 3 bases short and J 0 bases short, with 7 bases between. CDR1 is SGHRS, CDR2 YFSETQ, per germline. The CDR3 contains 13 residues. The CDR3 coding sequence is TGCGCCAGCAGCTGGGACGGCTCCTACGAGCAGTACTTC. Protein sequence: CASSWDGSYEQYF.

The rearrangement uses TRBV2 and TRBJ2-3, with a tentative D call TRBD1 (5 bases). Germline CDR1 is SNHLY and CDR2 is FYNNEI. This CDR3 has 15 amino acids. V shed 6 bases and J shed 0 bases, with 13 bases lying between them. In DNA, the CDR3 is TGTGCCAGCAGATCACAGGAATTTAGCACAGATACGCAGTATTTT. It specifies CASRSQEFSTDTQYF.

The V and J genes are TRBV9 and TRBJ1-2; the D gene is possibly TRBD1 (5 bases). There are 15 residues in the CDR3. Germline V CDR1 and CDR2: SGDLS, YYNGEE. V lost 4 bases and J 4 bases, leaving 17 bases between the germline ends. The CDR3 DNA reads TGTGCCAGCAGCCCGTCGATCGGAGGGACCTATGGCTACACCTTC. Translation: CASSPSIGGTYGYTF.

This clone is a singleton in its sample. CDR3 sequence (DNA): TGTGCCTGGAGTGTAGGCAGGGAACTGTTTTTT. This translates into CAWSVGRELFF. V usage is TRBV30 and J usage is TRBJ1-4, with D possibly TRBD1 on 5 matching bases. Germline V gene sequence: CDR1 GTSNPN, CDR2 SVGIG (reference sequence). CDR3 length: 11 residues. Trimming took 0 bases from V and 12 from J, leaving 8 bases between them.

This clone has a single count. The rearrangement links TRBV27 to TRBJ1-5; maybe TRBD1 (6 bases). Trimming shortened V by 0 bases and J by 6 bases, and 12 bases separated the two germline ends. The CDR3 covers 15 residues. Germline lookup yields CDR1 MNHEY and CDR2 SMNVEV (reference sequence). The CDR3 here is CASSLSPGASQPQHF. DNA for the CDR3: TGTGCCAGCAGTTTATCCCCGGGGGCCAGTCAGCCCCAGCATTTT.

The rearrangement joins TRBV6-5 to TRBJ1-1; D gene unclear. Trimming removed 0 bases at V and 6 bases at J, with 11 bases between. The CDR3 is 14 amino acids. Per the germline V gene, CDR1 is MNHEY and CDR2 is SVGAGI. The CDR3 nucleotides are TGTGCCAGCAGTTACTCGGAAGGTCCGGCTGAAGCTTTCTTT. Translating it yields CASSYSEGPAEAFF.

The chain joins TRBV27 to TRBJ2-3; D perhaps matches TRBD1 (6 bases). Germline V gene lookup returns CDR1 MNHEY and CDR2 SMNVEV (reference sequence). Trimming took off 2 bases at V and 2 bases at J, with 11 bases between the two ends. The CDR3 has 15 amino acids. The CDR3 sequence: CASSLGGYFTDTQYF. The DNA for the CDR3 is TGTGCCAGCAGTTTAGGGGGCTACTTCACAGATACGCAGTATTTT.

This clone has a handful of counts. V gene TRBV29-1 combines with J gene TRBJ2-3; 7 bases line up with TRBD1. Germline CDR1 is SQVTM and CDR2 is ANQGSEA. This CDR3 spans 14 amino acids. With V trimmed by 7 bases and J by 1 base, 8 bases remained unmatched. Here the CDR3 reads CSGATGIRTDTQYF. In DNA, the CDR3 is TGCAGCGGGGCGACAGGGATCCGCACAGATACGCAGTATTTT.

This rearrangement joins TRBV9 to TRBJ2-5; TRBD2 aligns across 7 bases. The CDR3 sequence is 16 residues long. The germline gives CDR1 SGDLS, CDR2 YYNGEE. The V segment lost 3 bases and the J segment 5 bases; nucleotides outside the gene matches: 13. The chain's CDR3 is CASSALARDYGETQYF. DNA for the CDR3: TGTGCCAGCAGCGCCTTAGCCCGGGACTATGGGGAGACCCAGTACTTC.

This chain uses TRBV2 with TRBJ1-2; no clear D. V was pared by 6 bases and J by 0 bases, with 14 bases between. The CDR3 loop spans 15 amino acids. Per the germline V gene, CDR1 is SNHLY and CDR2 is FYNNEI. The CDR3 spells CASSHAISANYGYTF. In DNA, the CDR3 is TGTGCCAGCAGCCATGCTATAAGCGCTAACTATGGCTACACCTTC. The variable domain in full, completed from reference TRBV2 and TRBJ1-2, reads EPEVTQTPSHQVTQMGQEVILRCVPISNHLYFYWYRQILGQKVEFLVSFYNNEISEKSEIFDDQFSVERPDGSNFTLKIRSTKLEDSAMYFCASSHAISANYGYTFGSGTRLTVV.

The V and J genes are TRBV29-1 and TRBJ2-2, with a possible D match to TRBD1 (6 bases). The CDR3 consists of 15 residues. V lost 2 bases and J 0 bases, leaving 10 bases between the germline ends. The V gene's germline CDR1 is SQVTM and CDR2 ANQGSEA. The CDR3 DNA follows: TGCAGCGTTGAATTGGGACACACGAACACCGGGGAGCTGTTTTTT. It encodes CSVELGHTNTGELFF.

On this clone: This likely came from a read error, as a far larger clone is one base away. The chain recombines TRBV4-2 with TRBJ2-7; 8 nucleotides match TRBD1. This CDR3 has 13 residues. The germline gives CDR1 LGHNA, CDR2 YNFKEQ. The J segment lost 2 bases and the V segment lost 4 bases, leaving 1 base of the junction unmatched. The CDR3: CASSPGQAYEQYF. CDR3 DNA sequence: TGTGCCAGCAGCCCGGGACAGGCCTACGAGCAGTACTTC.